These T cell receptor beta chains were read from a single sample in a study of T cell repertoires in cytomegalovirus infection. MiXCR, run by TCRdb on the reads, gives a single entry per CDR3 protein. This table has around 280,000 distinct CDR3 sequences, around 9.6% appearing once. The specimen was PBMCs. The receptors come from a human donor in good health (CMV status not recorded). Some clones in this sample may be carry-over from other donors' samples. Both conserved end residues are part of each CDR3. A D gene is named only where the DNA matches it firmly. Expanded clones get a size class; other rows say once, few or many, or leave the size out.

j_call: TRBJ2-3
clone_size: -
d_call: TRBD2
v_call: TRBV20-1
cdr3_nt: TGCAGTGCTCGACTAGCGGGGGCAGGGGATACGCAGTATTTT
cdr3_aa: CSARLAGAGDTQYF

j_call: TRBJ1-3
clone_size: few
d_call: -
v_call: TRBV6-8
cdr3_nt: TGTGCCAGCCGCAGAGATGGAAATTCTGGAAACACCATATATTTT
cdr3_aa: CASRRDGNSGNTIYF

j_call: TRBJ1-1
clone_size: few
d_call: -
v_call: TRBV28
cdr3_nt: TGTGCCAGCTACTTATTGGGGGGGAAGGACACTGAAGCTTTCTTT
cdr3_aa: CASYLLGGKDTEAFF

j_call: TRBJ1-1
clone_size: many
d_call: -
v_call: TRBV28
cdr3_nt: TGTGCCAGCAGTTTACAGGGGCCGCTTGCAGCTTTCTTT
cdr3_aa: CASSLQGPLAAFF

j_call: TRBJ1-5
clone_size: -
d_call: TRBD1
v_call: TRBV18
cdr3_nt: TGTGCCAGCTCTCTCTCGCGTGACAGGGGTAATCAGCCCCAGCATTTT
cdr3_aa: CASSLSRDRGNQPQHF

j_call: TRBJ2-1
clone_size: many
d_call: TRBD1
v_call: TRBV9
cdr3_nt: TGTGCCAGCAGCGTCGGGACAGTGCTCTACAATGAGCAGTTCTTC
cdr3_aa: CASSVGTVLYNEQFF

j_call: TRBJ2-2
clone_size: -
d_call: -
v_call: TRBV29-1
cdr3_nt: TGCAGCGTGGCTAGGTCGGGGAGCTCGAACACCGGGGAGCTGTTTTTT
cdr3_aa: CSVARSGSSNTGELFF

j_call: TRBJ1-3
clone_size: once
d_call: -
v_call: TRBV2
cdr3_nt: TGTGCCAGCAGTGCATCGACCAACACCATATATTTT
cdr3_aa: CASSASTNTIYF

j_call: TRBJ1-5
clone_size: few
d_call: TRBD1
v_call: TRBV4-3
cdr3_nt: TGCGCCAGCAGCCAAGGATTAGGACAGGCACATCAGCCCCAGCATTTT
cdr3_aa: CASSQGLGQAHQPQHF

j_call: TRBJ1-5
clone_size: many
d_call: -
v_call: TRBV5-1
cdr3_nt: TGCGCCAGCAGCTTGGGAGGGGTCAATCAGCCCCAGCATTTT
cdr3_aa: CASSLGGVNQPQHF

j_call: TRBJ1-5
clone_size: many
d_call: -
v_call: TRBV12-3/TRBV12-4
cdr3_nt: TGTGCCAGCAGTCAACAAGGCCTCAATCAGCCCCAGCATTTT
cdr3_aa: CASSQQGLNQPQHF

j_call: TRBJ1-6
clone_size: few
d_call: -
v_call: TRBV7-9
cdr3_nt: TGTGCCAGCGAGGGAGACAGAAATAATTCACCCCTCCACTTT
cdr3_aa: CASEGDRNNSPLHF

j_call: TRBJ2-1
clone_size: -
d_call: TRBD2
v_call: TRBV20-1
cdr3_nt: TGCAGTGCTAGAGTCCCTAGCGGGTATGAGCAGTTCTTC
cdr3_aa: CSARVPSGYEQFF

j_call: TRBJ1-5
clone_size: -
d_call: -
v_call: TRBV2
cdr3_nt: TGTGCCAGCATTGAGAGGGAGCGCGATCAGCCCCAGCATTTT
cdr3_aa: CASIERERDQPQHF

j_call: TRBJ2-5
clone_size: many
d_call: -
v_call: TRBV20-1
cdr3_nt: TGCAGTGCCAAGAGGACGGCCCAAGAGACCCAGTACTTC
cdr3_aa: CSAKRTAQETQYF

j_call: TRBJ1-4
clone_size: many
d_call: -
v_call: TRBV7-2
cdr3_nt: TGTGCCAGCAGCTTGCTCCCGGGCCTTAATGAAAAACTGTTTTTT
cdr3_aa: CASSLLPGLNEKLFF

j_call: TRBJ2-2
clone_size: many
d_call: TRBD2
v_call: TRBV29-1
cdr3_nt: TGCAGCACTGCCGCTAGCGGGGGAAGCGGGGAGCTGTTTTTT
cdr3_aa: CSTAASGGSGELFF

j_call: TRBJ1-2
clone_size: few
d_call: -
v_call: TRBV14
cdr3_nt: TGTGCCAGCAGCCAAGAGAAATTCAATGGCTACACCTTC
cdr3_aa: CASSQEKFNGYTF

j_call: TRBJ1-3
clone_size: -
d_call: TRBD1
v_call: TRBV12-3/TRBV12-4
cdr3_nt: TGTGCCAGCAGAACGGGACAGAACTCTGGAAACACCATATATTTT
cdr3_aa: CASRTGQNSGNTIYF

j_call: TRBJ2-7
clone_size: many
d_call: -
v_call: TRBV27
cdr3_nt: TGTGCCAGCAGTTCGTACAGAGAGCAGTACTTC
cdr3_aa: CASSSYREQYF

j_call: TRBJ2-1
clone_size: many
d_call: TRBD1
v_call: TRBV28
cdr3_nt: TGTGCCAGCAGTGGACAGGGAACAAATGAGCAGTTCTTC
cdr3_aa: CASSGQGTNEQFF

j_call: TRBJ1-1
clone_size: -
d_call: TRBD1
v_call: TRBV18
cdr3_nt: TGTGCCAGCTCACGGGACAGGGTCACTGAAGCTTTCTTT
cdr3_aa: CASSRDRVTEAFF

j_call: TRBJ2-1
clone_size: -
d_call: TRBD2
v_call: TRBV5-4
cdr3_nt: TGTGCCAGCAGGCGATTAGCGGGGGGTCCCAATGAGCAGTTCTTC
cdr3_aa: CASRRLAGGPNEQFF

j_call: TRBJ1-2
clone_size: many
d_call: -
v_call: TRBV20-1
cdr3_nt: TGCAGTGCATACACCACGGGGGGGCTTTCCTATGGCTACACCTTC
cdr3_aa: CSAYTTGGLSYGYTF

j_call: TRBJ2-6
clone_size: many
d_call: -
v_call: TRBV5-1
cdr3_nt: TGCGCCAGCAGCTTGGAGGGGGGGGCCAACGTCCTGACTTTC
cdr3_aa: CASSLEGGANVLTF

j_call: TRBJ2-1
clone_size: -
d_call: TRBD1
v_call: TRBV29-1
cdr3_nt: TGCAGCGTTGCCCGGGACAGGGTTAATGAGCAGTTCTTC
cdr3_aa: CSVARDRVNEQFF

j_call: TRBJ1-2
clone_size: many
d_call: -
v_call: TRBV10-3
cdr3_nt: TGTGCCATCAGTGCAGGACAGAGGAACTATGGCTACACCTTC
cdr3_aa: CAISAGQRNYGYTF

j_call: TRBJ1-2
clone_size: many
d_call: -
v_call: TRBV28
cdr3_nt: TGTGCCAGCAGCCCTGGGGAGCCCTATGGCTACACCTTC
cdr3_aa: CASSPGEPYGYTF

j_call: TRBJ1-2
clone_size: many
d_call: -
v_call: TRBV6-2/TRBV6-3
cdr3_nt: TGTGCCAGCAGTTACCTTTCCGGGATCGAGACCTATGGCTACACCTTC
cdr3_aa: CASSYLSGIETYGYTF

j_call: TRBJ2-1
clone_size: many
d_call: TRBD2
v_call: TRBV10-3
cdr3_nt: TGTGCCATCAGTGAGCGGGGGGCCTACAATGAGCAGTTCTTC
cdr3_aa: CAISERGAYNEQFF

j_call: TRBJ2-4
clone_size: few
d_call: TRBD1
v_call: TRBV2
cdr3_nt: TGTGCCAGCCCTCCGGGACAGGGGGTCTGGGCCAAAAACATTCAGTACTTC
cdr3_aa: CASPPGQGVWAKNIQYF

j_call: TRBJ2-7
clone_size: many
d_call: TRBD1
v_call: TRBV29-1
cdr3_nt: TGCAGCGTTGAAGGACCGGGACAGGGCATCTACGAGCAGTACTTC
cdr3_aa: CSVEGPGQGIYEQYF

j_call: TRBJ1-2
clone_size: many
d_call: TRBD1
v_call: TRBV25-1
cdr3_nt: TGTGCCAGCAGTGAGACAGGGGGCCGGGATGGCTACACCTTC
cdr3_aa: CASSETGGRDGYTF

j_call: TRBJ1-2
clone_size: many
d_call: -
v_call: TRBV29-1
cdr3_nt: TGCAGCGTTGTCGGTTCCTACTATGGCTACACCTTC
cdr3_aa: CSVVGSYYGYTF

j_call: TRBJ2-5
clone_size: -
d_call: -
v_call: TRBV28
cdr3_nt: TGTGCCAGCAGCATTCTACAAGAGACCCAGTACTTC
cdr3_aa: CASSILQETQYF

j_call: TRBJ2-3
clone_size: many
d_call: -
v_call: TRBV7-2
cdr3_nt: TGTGCCAGCGGACACACAGATACGCAGTATTTT
cdr3_aa: CASGHTDTQYF

j_call: TRBJ2-4
clone_size: -
d_call: -
v_call: TRBV20-1
cdr3_nt: TGCAGTGCTAGAGATCGGGAGCGTGGCCTAAACATTCAGTACTTC
cdr3_aa: CSARDRERGLNIQYF

j_call: TRBJ1-6
clone_size: -
d_call: -
v_call: TRBV18
cdr3_nt: TGTGCCAGCTCCCGCCACTATAATTCACCCCTCCACTTT
cdr3_aa: CASSRHYNSPLHF

j_call: TRBJ1-1
clone_size: -
d_call: -
v_call: TRBV6-6
cdr3_nt: TGTGCCAGCAGTTACTCGAGGGGTCGGGAAACTGAAGCTTTCTTT
cdr3_aa: CASSYSRGRETEAFF

j_call: TRBJ1-6
clone_size: -
d_call: TRBD1
v_call: TRBV20-1
cdr3_nt: TGCAGTGCTAGAGATGGGACAGGGAATAATTCACCCCTCCACTTT
cdr3_aa: CSARDGTGNNSPLHF

j_call: TRBJ1-2
clone_size: few
d_call: TRBD1
v_call: TRBV29-1
cdr3_nt: TGCAGCGCGGGGGGGGGGCAGGGGGCAATCCATGGCTACACCTTC
cdr3_aa: CSAGGGQGAIHGYTF

j_call: TRBJ1-2
clone_size: many
d_call: -
v_call: TRBV6-1
cdr3_nt: TGTGCCAGCACTCAACAGGCTCTCGACAGGCGTTATGGCTACACCTTC
cdr3_aa: CASTQQALDRRYGYTF

j_call: TRBJ1-4
clone_size: many
d_call: -
v_call: TRBV15
cdr3_nt: TGTGCCACCAGCAAAAGGGACCGACTGTTTTTT
cdr3_aa: CATSKRDRLFF

j_call: TRBJ2-2
clone_size: many
d_call: -
v_call: TRBV7-3
cdr3_nt: TGTGCCAGCAGCTTAACGATGGCAGGGCCGAACACCGGGGAGCTGTTTTTT
cdr3_aa: CASSLTMAGPNTGELFF

j_call: TRBJ2-7
clone_size: many
d_call: -
v_call: TRBV20-1
cdr3_nt: TGCAGTGCGCGTAGCAGAGGACCCTACGAGCAGTACTTC
cdr3_aa: CSARSRGPYEQYF

j_call: TRBJ1-1
clone_size: many
d_call: TRBD1
v_call: TRBV20-1
cdr3_nt: TGCAGTGCTATACGGACAGGAGAGAACACTGAAGCTTTCTTT
cdr3_aa: CSAIRTGENTEAFF

j_call: TRBJ1-1
clone_size: many
d_call: TRBD1
v_call: TRBV7-8
cdr3_nt: TGTGCCAGCAGCCCCCGGACAGGGCTGAACACTGAAGCTTTCTTT
cdr3_aa: CASSPRTGLNTEAFF

j_call: TRBJ2-7
clone_size: many
d_call: -
v_call: TRBV7-8
cdr3_nt: TGTGCCAGCAGCTTAAGTCCCTCCGAGCAGTACTTC
cdr3_aa: CASSLSPSEQYF

j_call: TRBJ2-1
clone_size: -
d_call: -
v_call: TRBV20-1
cdr3_nt: TGCAGTGCTAGAGTCCCGGGTAGGGATGAGCAGTTCTTC
cdr3_aa: CSARVPGRDEQFF